The 9 T cell receptor beta chains presented below share a single source sample, sequenced in a study of T-cell reconstitution after alpha-beta-depleted transplantation in children. Unique molecular identifiers were incorporated during preparation of the TCRbeta library. TCRdb analysed the PCR reads with MiXCR anew, one entry per CDR3 protein. The data contain 200,000 to 250,000 distinct CDR3 sequences, around 9.9% of them singletons. The source was PBMCs, collected before TCRalphabeta/CD19-depleted stem cell transplant. These receptors came from a child in the first two years of life with acute myeloid leukemia, due to receive a stem cell transplant.

In its sample, this clonotype was seen many times. The V gene is TRBV29-1, the J gene TRBJ2-7, with 9 bases fitting TRBD1. The V and J ends lost 6 bases and 5 bases, in that order; junction bases with no gene match: 11. From germline, CDR1 is SQVTM and CDR2 ANQGSEA. This CDR3 spans 14 amino acids. The DNA for the CDR3 is TGCAGCGTGCTTGGGGACAGGGTAATCGACGAGCAGTACTTC. Its protein product is CSVLGDRVIDEQYF.

The sample holds many counts of this clonotype. V usage is TRBV6-2 or TRBV6-3 and J usage is TRBJ2-1; 13 positions agree with TRBD2. V dropped 6 bases and J dropped 12; count of bases not matched to a gene: 11. Germline V gene sequence: CDR1 MNHEY, CDR2 SVGEGT. The length of the CDR3 is 15 residues. The CDR3: CASRRTSGRVMGQFF. Here the CDR3 DNA reads TGTGCCAGCAGGAGGACTAGCGGGAGAGTCATGGGGCAGTTCTTC.

Ten or more counts support this clonotype. V gene TRBV25-1 combines with J gene TRBJ1-2; perhaps TRBD1 as D (5 bases). This CDR3 is built from 15 residues. V shed 4 bases and J shed 4 bases, with 16 bases lying between them. Germline V CDR1 and CDR2: MGHDK, SYGVNS. This chain's CDR3 is CASSGLYSGAYGYTF. CDR3 sequence (DNA): TGTGCCAGCAGTGGCTTATATTCCGGGGCCTATGGCTACACCTTC.

In this sample, this clonotype turned up a few times. The chain joins TRBV24-1 to TRBJ1-4; 7 nucleotides agree with TRBD1. The CDR3 is made up of 14 amino acids. CDR1 and CDR2 (germline): KGHDR, SFDVKD. V shed 7 bases and J 3 bases; nucleotides not matched to a gene: 4. The CDR3 region has the DNA TGTGCCACCAGAAAAGGACAGGCTAATGAAAAACTGTTTTTT. This encodes CATRKGQANEKLFF.

This clonotype was observed at least ten times. The V and J genes are TRBV7-7 and TRBJ2-1, with D maybe TRBD2 (6 bases). Looked up from germline, CDR1 is SSHAT and CDR2 is FNYEAQ (reference sequence). V lost 2 bases to trimming and J lost 5 bases, with 10 bases between them. This CDR3 is 14 amino acids long. The CDR3, as DNA: TGTGCCAGCAGCTTAAGTAGCGGACACAATGAGCAGTTCTTC. Translation gives CASSLSSGHNEQFF.

This clonotype appeared many times. The V and J genes are TRBV3-1 and TRBJ1-2; D is perhaps TRBD1 (6 bases). The CDR3 spans 15 residues. Germline CDR1 reads LGHDT; CDR2 reads YNNKEL (reference sequence). With 4 bases removed from V and 13 bases from J, the gap between germline ends came to 25 bases. The CDR3 spells CASSPPRVGQAPCTF. The CDR3 DNA follows: TGTGCCAGCAGCCCCCCGAGGGTGGGACAAGCCCCCTGCACCTTC.

This clonotype was seen at least ten times. This chain joins TRBV7-2 and TRBJ2-2; D unclear. Trimming took off 2 bases at V and 6 bases at J, with 10 bases between the two ends. Germline CDR1 reads SGHTA; CDR2 reads FQGNSA. The CDR3 loop spans 14 amino acids. This CDR3 reads CASSLMTAAGELFF. For the CDR3, the DNA is TGTGCCAGCAGCTTAATGACTGCGGCCGGGGAGCTGTTTTTT.

Ten or more counts support this clonotype. V and J are TRBV20-1 and TRBJ2-7; tentatively, D is TRBD1 (6 bases). Germline CDR1 DFQATT, CDR2 SNEGSKA (reference sequence). With 5 bases removed from V and 2 bases from J, the gap between germline ends came to 19 bases. This CDR3 contains 15 residues. The chain's CDR3 is CSALNRAGAPYEQYF. The CDR3 DNA sequence: TGCAGTGCTCTAAACCGGGCAGGGGCTCCCTACGAGCAGTACTTC.

There are many counts of this clonotype. The CDR3 sequence: CSAIPEQGTGANVLTF. In nucleotides, the CDR3 is TGCAGTGCTATCCCAGAACAGGGAACTGGGGCCAACGTCCTGACTTTC. The V gene is TRBV20-1, the J gene TRBJ2-6; the D gene is possibly TRBD1 (6 bases). Germline V CDR1 and CDR2: DFQATT, SNEGSKA (reference sequence). Trimming left V 4 bases short and J 2 bases short, with 15 bases between. This CDR3 spans 16 amino acids.